The present TCR beta chain was sequenced within a study of tissue T cells after allogeneic stem cell transplantation. The time point denotes: mouse harvest day 14 after allogeneic transplant. Each mouse received 10^7 T-cell-depleted marrow cells plus 10^6 splenic CD5+ T cells by tail vein. Sequenced by immunoSEQ multiplex PCR; TCRdb stores in-frame clones only, minus some. The sample shows 590 or so clones, over 45% of them seen only once. The germline gives CDR1 SGHSN, CDR2 HYEKVE. J gave up 0 bases and V 2 bases, and 3 bases lay outside the gene matches. The CDR3 contains 15 residues. Note on this clone: Mouse gene names and germline throughout. The CDR3 goes on 1 residue after the read ends, and that part is filled in from the germline J gene.

The chain is built from TRBV12-1 and TRBJ1-1; 9 bases fit TRBD1. Sequencing was performed on spleen. The sequence was collected from a female BALB/c mouse given C57BL/6 T cells with graft-versus-host disease after an allogeneic hematopoietic cell transplant. CDR3 sequence reads: CASSPGTGKNTEVFF. The sequenced CDR3 bases are TGTGCCAGCTCTCCCGGGACAGGGAAGAACACAGAAGTCTTC.